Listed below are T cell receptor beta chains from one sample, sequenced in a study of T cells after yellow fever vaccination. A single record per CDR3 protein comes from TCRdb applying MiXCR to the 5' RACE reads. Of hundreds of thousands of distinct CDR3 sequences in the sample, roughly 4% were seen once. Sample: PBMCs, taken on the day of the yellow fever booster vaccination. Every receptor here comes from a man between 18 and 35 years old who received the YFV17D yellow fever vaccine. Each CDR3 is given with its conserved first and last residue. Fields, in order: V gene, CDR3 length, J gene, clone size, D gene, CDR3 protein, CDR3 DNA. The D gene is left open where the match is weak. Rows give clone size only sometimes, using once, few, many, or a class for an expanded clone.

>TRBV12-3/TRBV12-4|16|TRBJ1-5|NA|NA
CASSFDTSGSNQPQHF
TGTGCCAGCAGTTTCGACACGTCCGGTAGCAATCAGCCCCAGCATTTT
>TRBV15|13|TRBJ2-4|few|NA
CATSRDKQNIQYF
TGTGCCACCAGCAGAGATAAACAAAACATTCAGTACTTC
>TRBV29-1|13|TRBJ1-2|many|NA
CSDREGALYGYTF
TGCAGCGACCGAGAAGGAGCCCTATATGGCTACACCTTC
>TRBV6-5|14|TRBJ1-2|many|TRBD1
CASSPHDRANGYTF
TGTGCCAGCAGTCCCCATGACAGGGCTAATGGCTACACCTTC
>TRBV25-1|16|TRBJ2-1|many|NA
CASSLTGRGDYNEQFF
TGTGCCAGCAGCCTCACCGGCAGGGGTGACTACAATGAGCAGTTCTTC
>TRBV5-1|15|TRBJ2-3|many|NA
CASSPGPQEVDTQYF
TGCGCCAGCAGCCCGGGACCCCAAGAGGTAGATACGCAGTATTTT
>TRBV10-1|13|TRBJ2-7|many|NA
CASGPFLGYEQYF
TGCGCCAGCGGACCGTTTCTGGGCTACGAGCAGTACTTC
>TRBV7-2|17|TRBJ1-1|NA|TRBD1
CASSANQAGTGGTEAFF
TGTGCCAGCAGCGCAAATCAAGCCGGGACAGGGGGCACTGAAGCTTTCTTT
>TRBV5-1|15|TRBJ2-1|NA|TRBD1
CASSYDRGRYNEQFF
TGCGCCAGCAGCTACGACAGGGGGCGATACAATGAGCAGTTCTTC
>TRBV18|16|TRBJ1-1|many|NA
CASSPRGVPLNTEAFF
TGTGCCAGCTCACCACGGGGGGTTCCGTTGAACACTGAAGCTTTCTTT
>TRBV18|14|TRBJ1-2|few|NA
CASSPGGALDGYTF
TGTGCCAGCTCACCAGGGGGGGCACTTGATGGCTACACCTTC
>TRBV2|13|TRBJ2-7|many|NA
CASSLSPSYEQYF
TGTGCCAGCAGTTTATCCCCCTCCTACGAGCAGTACTTC
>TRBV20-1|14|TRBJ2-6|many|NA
CSARGEAGANVLTF
TGCAGTGCTAGAGGGGAGGCCGGGGCCAACGTCCTGACTTTC
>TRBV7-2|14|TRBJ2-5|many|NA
CASSFQGSKETQYF
TGTGCCAGCAGCTTCCAAGGCTCAAAAGAGACCCAGTACTTC
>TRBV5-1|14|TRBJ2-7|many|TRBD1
CASSRDRVLYEQYF
TGCGCCAGCAGCCGGGACAGGGTTTTATACGAGCAGTACTTC
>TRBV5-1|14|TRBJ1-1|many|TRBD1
CASSDTGANTEAFF
TGCGCCAGCAGCGACACAGGGGCGAACACTGAAGCTTTCTTT
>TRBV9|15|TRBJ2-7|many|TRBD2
CASSGGLAGPYEQYF
TGTGCCAGCAGCGGCGGGCTAGCGGGGCCCTACGAGCAGTACTTC
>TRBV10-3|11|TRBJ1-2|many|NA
CAISNSYGYTF
TGTGCCATCAGTAACAGCTATGGCTACACCTTC
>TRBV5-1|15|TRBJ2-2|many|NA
CASSLAGVVAGELFF
TGCGCCAGCAGCTTGGCAGGAGTTGTGGCCGGGGAGCTGTTTTTT
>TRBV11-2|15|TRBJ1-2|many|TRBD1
CASSPGWTGGYGYTF
TGTGCCAGCAGCCCGGGATGGACAGGGGGGTATGGCTACACCTTC
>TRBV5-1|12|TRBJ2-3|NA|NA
CASGASADTQYF
TGCGCCAGCGGGGCTAGCGCAGATACGCAGTATTTT
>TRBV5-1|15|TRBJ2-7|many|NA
CASSLEPGVTYEQYF
TGCGCCAGCAGCTTGGAGCCAGGGGTCACCTACGAGCAGTACTTC
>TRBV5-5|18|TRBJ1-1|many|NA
CASSFGMMWGFSNTEAFF
TGTGCCAGCAGCTTTGGGATGATGTGGGGGTTTTCGAACACTGAAGCTTTCTTT
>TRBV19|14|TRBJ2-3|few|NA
CASSPPGLRDTQYF
TGTGCCAGTAGTCCCCCCGGCCTGAGAGATACGCAGTATTTT
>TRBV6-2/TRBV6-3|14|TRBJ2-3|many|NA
CASTGGASTDTQYF
TGTGCCAGCACGGGCGGTGCTAGCACAGATACGCAGTATTTT
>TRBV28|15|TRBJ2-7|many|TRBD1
CASSGRQGYSYEQYF
TGTGCCAGCAGTGGCCGACAGGGATACTCCTACGAGCAGTACTTC
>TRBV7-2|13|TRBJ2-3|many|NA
CASTLNPGDTQYF
TGTGCCAGCACCCTGAATCCCGGAGATACGCAGTATTTT
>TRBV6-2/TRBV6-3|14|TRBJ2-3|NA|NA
CASRENLGTDTQYF
TGTGCCAGCAGGGAGAACCTCGGCACAGATACGCAGTATTTT
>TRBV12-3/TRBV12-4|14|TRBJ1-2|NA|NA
CASSSPAGVWGYTF
TGTGCCAGCAGTTCCCCGGCAGGGGTATGGGGCTACACCTTC
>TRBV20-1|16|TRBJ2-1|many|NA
CSARGSGGESYNEQFF
TGCAGTGCTCGAGGGAGCGGCGGGGAGTCCTACAATGAGCAGTTCTTC
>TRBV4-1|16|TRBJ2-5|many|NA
CASSQGSAGTGETQYF
TGCGCCAGCAGCCAAGGATCGGCGGGGACGGGGGAGACCCAGTACTTC
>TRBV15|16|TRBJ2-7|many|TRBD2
CATSRDLGGGSLQQYF
TGTGCCACCAGCAGAGATTTGGGGGGAGGGAGTTTGCAGCAGTACTTC
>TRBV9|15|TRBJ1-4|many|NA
CASSVAPGETEKLFF
TGTGCCAGCAGCGTAGCGCCGGGGGAGACTGAAAAACTGTTTTTT
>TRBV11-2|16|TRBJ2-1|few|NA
CASSRNTDFPYNEQFF
TGTGCCAGCAGCCGCAACACAGATTTCCCCTACAATGAGCAGTTCTTC
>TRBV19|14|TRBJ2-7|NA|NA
CASSILDCTYEQYF
TGTGCCAGTAGTATTTTGGACTGCACCTACGAGCAGTACTTC
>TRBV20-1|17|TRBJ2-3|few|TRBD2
CSASLGLAGKFGDTQYF
TGCAGTGCTAGTCTGGGACTAGCGGGGAAGTTCGGGGATACGCAGTATTTT
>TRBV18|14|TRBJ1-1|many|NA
CASSALMDATEAFF
TGTGCCAGCTCAGCGCTGATGGATGCCACTGAAGCTTTCTTT
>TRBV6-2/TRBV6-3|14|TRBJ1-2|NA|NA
CASRPLSPVDPYTF
TGTGCCAGCAGACCACTCTCTCCGGTCGACCCCTACACCTTC
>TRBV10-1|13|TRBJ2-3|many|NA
CASSLQGADTQYF
TGCGCCAGCAGTCTACAGGGCGCAGATACGCAGTATTTT
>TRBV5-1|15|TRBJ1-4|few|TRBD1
CASSLRTGANEKLFF
TGCGCCAGCAGCCTAAGGACAGGGGCTAATGAAAAACTGTTTTTT
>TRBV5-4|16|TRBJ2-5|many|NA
CASSAGRDLKGETQYF
TGTGCCAGCAGCGCGGGAAGGGACTTAAAGGGGGAGACCCAGTACTTC
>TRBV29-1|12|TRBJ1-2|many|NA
CSVTVRGYGYTF
TGCAGCGTGACCGTCAGGGGCTATGGCTACACCTTC
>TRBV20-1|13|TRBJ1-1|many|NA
CSARVGVNTEAFF
TGCAGTGCTCGGGTTGGGGTGAACACTGAAGCTTTCTTT
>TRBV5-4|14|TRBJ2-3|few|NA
CASSLDSLADTQYF
TGTGCCAGCAGCTTGGATAGCCTCGCAGATACGCAGTATTTT
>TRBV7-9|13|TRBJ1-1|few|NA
CASSQQVATEAFF
TGTGCCAGCAGCCAACAGGTGGCCACTGAAGCTTTCTTT
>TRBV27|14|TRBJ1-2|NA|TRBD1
CASSLYGGGHGYTF
TGTGCCAGCAGTTTATATGGAGGGGGCCATGGCTACACCTTC
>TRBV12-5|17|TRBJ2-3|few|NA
CASGLGRVLGHTDTQYF
TGTGCTAGTGGTTTGGGCCGAGTTCTTGGGCACACAGATACGCAGTATTTT
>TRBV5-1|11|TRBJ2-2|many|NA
CASIPCRELFF
TGCGCCAGCATCCCCTGCAGGGAGCTGTTTTTT
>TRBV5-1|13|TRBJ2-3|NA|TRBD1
CASSLTGVDTQYF
TGCGCCAGCAGCTTAACAGGGGTGGATACGCAGTATTTT
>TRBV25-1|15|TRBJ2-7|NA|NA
CASSATTFSSYEQYF
TGTGCCAGCAGTGCAACGACATTCAGCTCCTACGAGCAGTACTTC